This T cell receptor (beta chain) was found in a study of T cell repertoires in cytomegalovirus infection. Overall study: Public TCR beta signatures were indicative of both CMV infection and a matching HLA type. Findings and limits, study-wide: The ex vivo response showed dominance by HLA-C-restricted CMV-specific TCR beta clonotypes.

In TCRdb, the reads were re-called with MiXCR into one record per CDR3 protein. The table lists about 160,000 distinct CDR3 sequences, approximately 17% of them singletons. Ten or more counts support this clonotype. Antigen: not known. The CDR3 has 18 residues. Trimming removed 7 bases from V and 7 bases from J; junction bases left unmatched: 14. The germline CDR1 and CDR2 sequences are SGHVS and FQNEAQ. Specimen: CD8+ T cells from PBMCs. The J gene is TRBJ2-3, the V gene TRBV7-8, with 16 bases that match TRBD2. The sequence was obtained from a human donor in good health (CMV status not recorded). Some clones in this sample may be carry-over from other donors' samples. This CDR3 reads CASTATGTSGGAINTQYF. DNA of the CDR3: TGTGCCAGCACCGCTACCGGGACTAGCGGGGGGGCCATCAATACGCAGTATTTT. The whole variable domain, remainder taken from reference TRBV7-8 and TRBJ2-3, is GAGVSQSPRYKVAKRGQDVALRCDPISGHVSLFWYQQALGQGPEFLTYFQNEAQLDKSGLPSDRFFAERPEGSVSTLKIQRTQQEDSAVYLCASTATGTSGGAINTQYFGPGTRLTVL.